This T cell receptor (beta chain) is from a study of blood T cell repertoires in COVID-19. As for the study in general: Material from acute and convalescent COVID-19 was sourced from the United States, Italy and Spain. T cells, B-cell-depleted T cells, or PBMCs provided the cDNA or gDNA that served as material.

Which cohort a participant joined came from the clinical history participants gave. In Cohort 3, a recovered donor had either two negative PCRs, clearance, or symptom resolution. Using immunoSEQ multiplex PCR, the repertoire was profiled, and TCRdb retains in-frame clones only, with some absent. The sample contains approximately 280,000 clones, roughly 85% of which appear only once. Germline-derived CDR1 and CDR2 are MNHEY and SVGEGT. Trimming shortened V by 5 bases and J by 3 bases, and 15 bases separated the two germline ends. The CDR3 is made up of 15 amino acids. The receptor was derived from a woman in her fifties or sixties who had recovered from COVID-19. The material sequenced was PBMCs or T cells enriched from blood (not recorded which). The chain carries TRBV6-2 or TRBV6-3 and TRBJ2-3; D is undetermined. CDR3 loop: CASSESRTRTDTQYF. The CDR3 DNA is TGTGCCAGCAGTGAGTCTAGAACTCGGACAGATACGCAGTATTTT.